Shown below are 27 T cell receptor beta chains from a single sample sequenced in a study of blood T cell repertoires in COVID-19. The data were produced by immunoSEQ multiplex PCR, yet TCRdb's version contains in-frame clones alone and is incomplete. The sample shows approximately 400,000 clones, more than 70% of them seen only once. Sample: peripheral blood. Source of these receptors: a woman aged 50 to 60 with COVID-19, enrolled during active disease.

The chain uses TRBV3-1 (or the pseudogene TRBV3-2) and TRBJ2-1, with 8 nucleotides matching TRBD2. In germline, CDR1 is LGHDT, CDR2 YNNKEL (reference sequence). The CDR3 is made up of 17 amino acids. J lost 4 bases, V lost 0 bases, and 8 bases had no gene match. As DNA, the CDR3 is TGTGCCAGCAGCCAAGACTCTCTCGGCGGGGGGTACAATGAGCAGTTCTTC. The encoded protein is CASSQDSLGGGYNEQFF.

The chain links TRBV7-6 to TRBJ1-1, with 8 bases that match TRBD1. The ends lost 4 bases at V and 2 bases at J; junction bases unmatched: 6. This CDR3 region has 15 residues. The germline V gene has CDR1 SGHVS and CDR2 FNYEAQ. In DNA form, the CDR3 reads TGTGCCAGCAGCTCTCTAGACAGGGGCAACACTGAAGCTTTCTTT. Translation gives CASSSLDRGNTEAFF.

The gene calls are TRBV20-1 and TRBJ2-6, with 10 bases that match TRBD1. The trim removed 3 bases at V and 2 bases at J, leaving 7 bases unmatched. There are 17 residues in the CDR3. Per germline, CDR1 DFQATT and CDR2 SNEGSKA (reference sequence). CDR3 loop: CSASEWDRGTGANVLTF. CDR3 DNA: TGCAGTGCTAGTGAGTGGGACAGGGGAACTGGGGCCAACGTCCTGACTTTC.

V and J are TRBV10-1 and TRBJ1-4; 9 nucleotides agree with TRBD1. CDR1 WNHNN and CDR2 SYGVQD come from the germline V gene (reference sequence). After removal of 11 bases from V and 7 bases from J, the junction contained 20 bases not matched to a gene. The length of the CDR3 is 17 residues. The CDR3 sequence is CAGDRVSGASQVEKLFF. CDR3 in DNA: TGCGCCGGGGACAGGGTTTCGGGCGCATCTCAGGTTGAAAAACTGTTTTTT.

The chain recombines TRBV3-1 (or the pseudogene TRBV3-2) with TRBJ1-1; no firm D call. The CDR3 totals 14 residues. The germline V gene encodes CDR1 LGHDT and CDR2 YNNKEL (reference sequence). V shed 5 bases and J shed 1 base, with 11 bases lying between them. DNA of the CDR3: TGTGCCAGCAGCGGGATCGGAGGGAACACTGAAGCTTTCTTT. Translated: CASSGIGGNTEAFF.

This chain links TRBV2 with TRBJ1-1; no firm D call. V lost 4 bases to trimming and J lost 6 bases, with 9 bases between them. Germline lookup yields CDR1 SNHLY and CDR2 FYNNEI. This CDR3 region has 12 residues. The CDR3 protein is CASSVRVPEAFF. The DNA for the CDR3 is TGTGCCAGCAGTGTTCGGGTACCTGAAGCTTTCTTT.

The rearrangement links TRBV12-3 or TRBV12-4 to TRBJ2-3, with D possibly TRBD1 on 5 matching bases. V was cut by 7 bases and J by 4 bases, with 12 bases left in between. The CDR3 runs to 13 residues. CDR3 amino acids: CASNPQGPDTQYF. CDR3 bases: TGTGCCAGCAATCCCCAGGGCCCAGATACGCAGTATTTT.

This clone was observed a handful of times. The chain employs TRBV11-2 and TRBJ1-5, with D possibly being TRBD1 (5 bases). Germline-derived CDR1 and CDR2 are SGHAT and FQNNGV. The CDR3 covers 14 residues. Trimming took off 5 bases at V and 7 bases at J, with 15 bases between the two ends. CDR3: CASSPLGGLQPQHF. The CDR3 coding sequence is TGTGCCAGCAGCCCCCTGGGGGGTCTACAGCCCCAGCATTTT.

The chain employs TRBV4-1 and TRBJ2-5; 10 nucleotides agree with TRBD1. The ends lost 5 bases at V and 4 bases at J; junction bases unmatched: 4. Germline-derived CDR1 and CDR2 are MGHRA and YSYEKL. This CDR3 is built from 14 residues. The CDR3 loop is CASSERTGGETQYF. CDR3 coding DNA: TGCGCCAGCAGCGAACGGACAGGGGGAGAGACCCAGTACTTC.

The CDR3 reads CASSSGGHIQYF. CDR3 sequence (DNA): TGTGCCAGCAGCTCGGGGGGACACATTCAGTACTTC. The V call is TRBV5-6, the J call TRBJ2-4; TRBD2 matches 7 bases. The CDR3 runs 12 residues. With 3 bases clipped from V and 8 bases from J, the junction kept 2 bases outside the gene matches. CDR1 is SGHDT and CDR2 is YYEEEE in the germline V gene.

The rearrangement links TRBV9 to TRBJ1-6; D call uncertain. The V end lost 7 bases, the J end lost 10 bases, and 9 bases lay between the germline ends. The CDR3 runs 11 residues. Germline CDR1 reads SGDLS; CDR2 reads YYNGEE. The CDR3 protein is CASGSGSPLHF. CDR3 nucleotides: TGTGCCAGCGGCTCCGGGTCACCCCTCCACTTT. Using reference TRBV9 and TRBJ1-6 for the parts outside the CDR3, the full variable domain is DSGVTQTPKHLITATGQRVTLRCSPRSGDLSVYWYQQSLDQGLQFLIQYYNGEERAKGNILERFSAQQFPDLHSELNLSSLELGDSALYFCASGSGSPLHFGNGTRLTVT.

The rearrangement joins TRBV5-1 to TRBJ2-7; 7 bases are a match to TRBD2. Germline lookup yields CDR1 SGHRS and CDR2 YFSETQ. The J segment lost 2 bases and the V segment lost 0 bases, leaving 2 bases of the junction unmatched. The CDR3 covers 14 residues. DNA for the CDR3: TGCGCCAGCAGCTTGGCCGGGGGGACCTACGAGCAGTACTTC. It codes for CASSLAGGTYEQYF. The full variable domain, rest sourced from reference TRBV5-1 and TRBJ2-7, is KAGVTQTPRYLIKTRGQQVTLSCSPISGHRSVSWYQQTPGQGLQFLFEYFSETQRNKGNFPGRFSGRQFSNSRSEMNVSTLELGDSALYLCASSLAGGTYEQYFGPGTRLTVT.

The CDR3 here is CASSQDRGGYNEQFF. CDR3 in DNA: TGTGCCAGCAGCCAAGACCGGGGGGGTTACAATGAGCAGTTCTTC. V is TRBV3-1 (or the pseudogene TRBV3-2) and J is TRBJ2-1; 8 nucleotides line up with TRBD2. Germline loops: CDR1 LGHDT, CDR2 YNNKEL (reference sequence). The CDR3 totals 15 residues. The V gene end was trimmed by 0 bases and the J gene end by 4 bases; junction bases not matched to a gene: 2.

The rearrangement uses TRBV4-1 and TRBJ2-1; a possible D gene is TRBD2 (7 bases). Trimming stripped 1 base from V and 0 bases from J, with 28 bases between. The CDR3 covers 22 residues. Per germline, CDR1 MGHRA and CDR2 YSYEKL. The CDR3 coding sequence is TGCGCCAGCAGCCAAGGTTTGCAGCCGATCGGGGGGCCGAGGAGCTCCTACAATGAGCAGTTCTTC. Protein: CASSQGLQPIGGPRSSYNEQFF.

This chain links TRBV19 with TRBJ1-2, with D perhaps TRBD1 (5 bases). Germline assignment: CDR1 LNHDA and CDR2 SQIVND (reference sequence). Trimming pared 5 bases from V and 0 bases from J, leaving 16 bases between. CDR3 size: 16 residues. In nucleotides, the CDR3 is TGTGCCAGTAGTCACCCATACAGGCGATCTAACTATGGCTACACCTTC. It translates to CASSHPYRRSNYGYTF.

The chain is built from TRBV5-1 and TRBJ2-3; TRBD1 aligns across 9 bases. The length of the CDR3 is 15 residues. Germline CDR1 and CDR2: SGHRS and YFSETQ. The V gene end was trimmed by 6 bases and the J gene end by 2 bases; junction bases not matched to a gene: 7. CDR3 region: CASIQGQGTTDTQYF. The CDR3 DNA follows: TGCGCCAGCATACAGGGACAGGGCACCACAGATACGCAGTATTTT.

J is TRBJ1-5 and V is TRBV24-1; unclear D gene. This CDR3 contains 14 residues. The V gene's germline CDR1 is KGHDR and CDR2 SFDVKD. V lost 2 bases to trimming and J lost 4 bases, with 8 bases between them. CDR3 region: CATSDSLFNQPQHF. In DNA, the CDR3 is TGTGCCACCAGTGATTCCCTCTTTAATCAGCCCCAGCATTTT.

The CDR3 sequence is CASSLGLSYEQYF. CDR3 nucleotide sequence: TGTGCCAGCAGCTTGGGACTCTCCTACGAGCAGTACTTC. The V call is TRBV7-9, the J call TRBJ2-7, with D perhaps matching TRBD2 (6 bases). The CDR3 is made up of 13 amino acids. V shed 3 bases and J shed 0 bases, with 6 bases lying between them. CDR1 and CDR2 (germline): SEHNR, FQNEAQ (reference sequence).

CDR3 DNA sequence: TGTGCCAGTAGTATAGATCGGGGGGGTACGGAGACAGATACGCAGTATTTT. Translating gives CASSIDRGGTETDTQYF. The V call is TRBV19, the J call TRBJ2-3; TRBD2 agrees at 8 bases. Losses at the gene ends were 0 bases for V and 3 bases for J; bases not matched to a gene: 8. Per germline, CDR1 LNHDA and CDR2 SQIVND (reference sequence). The CDR3 runs 17 residues.

This clone was seen just once. V gene TRBV5-6 combines with J gene TRBJ2-2; tentative D call: TRBD1 (6 bases). The CDR3 sequence is 15 residues long. Trimming removed 0 bases at V and 3 bases at J, with 9 bases between. Germline CDR1 reads SGHDT; CDR2 reads YYEEEE. CDR3 loop: CASSLAAGDTGELFF. The DNA of the CDR3 is TGTGCCAGCAGCTTGGCAGCAGGGGACACCGGGGAGCTGTTTTTT.

This rearrangement joins TRBV12-3 or TRBV12-4 to TRBJ1-1; D is ambiguous. With 3 bases removed from V and 7 bases from J, the gap between germline ends came to 9 bases. The CDR3 is 12 amino acids. CDR3 protein: CASSFGPIEAFF. The DNA of the CDR3 is TGTGCCAGCAGTTTCGGTCCAATTGAAGCTTTCTTT.

This clone was recorded a few times. Written as DNA, the CDR3 is TGCGCCAGCAGGCCACAACAGAGCTCCTACGAGCAGTACTTC. Translating it yields CASRPQQSSYEQYF. The chain combines TRBV5-1 with TRBJ2-7; D remains ambiguous. Per germline, CDR1 SGHRS and CDR2 YFSETQ. The V end lost 5 bases, the J end lost 0 bases, and 12 bases lay between the germline ends. The CDR3 extends over 14 amino acids. Full variable domain (rest looked up from reference TRBV5-1 and TRBJ2-7): KAGVTQTPRYLIKTRGQQVTLSCSPISGHRSVSWYQQTPGQGLQFLFEYFSETQRNKGNFPGRFSGRQFSNSRSEMNVSTLELGDSALYLCASRPQQSSYEQYFGPGTRLTVT.

Regarding this clone: Other DNA variants within this sample encode the same CDR3. The V and J genes are TRBV19 and TRBJ1-5; the match to TRBD1 covers 9 bases. Looked up from germline, CDR1 is LNHDA and CDR2 is SQIVND (reference sequence). J gave up 2 bases and V 1 base, and 0 bases lay outside the gene matches. There are 15 residues in the CDR3. The CDR3 is CASSIGTGGNQPQHF. The CDR3 region has the DNA TGTGCCAGTAGTATAGGGACAGGGGGCAATCAGCCCCAGCATTTT.

The chain uses TRBV7-8 and TRBJ1-4; TRBD1 agrees at 10 bases. CDR3 size: 15 residues. Germline-derived CDR1 and CDR2 are SGHVS and FQNEAQ. With V trimmed by 1 base and J by 8 bases, 4 bases remained unmatched. CDR3 DNA: TGTGCCAGCAGCTTAGTCGGGACAGGGGACGAAAAACTGTTTTTT. It encodes CASSLVGTGDEKLFF. The variable domain in full, with the rest retrieved from reference TRBV7-8 and TRBJ1-4, is GAGVSQSPRYKVAKRGQDVALRCDPISGHVSLFWYQQALGQGPEFLTYFQNEAQLDKSGLPSDRFFAERPEGSVSTLKIQRTQQEDSAVYLCASSLVGTGDEKLFFGSGTQLSVL.

This chain links TRBV5-5 with TRBJ1-4; 8 positions agree with TRBD1. CDR1 SGHKS and CDR2 YYEKEE come from the germline V gene (reference sequence). J lost 4 bases, V lost 4 bases, and 6 bases had no gene match. This CDR3 has 15 residues. CDR3 amino acids: CASSILTGVNEKLFF. CDR3 DNA sequence: TGTGCCAGCAGCATACTGACAGGGGTTAATGAAAAACTGTTTTTT.

The chain couples TRBV6-6 to TRBJ1-2, with TRBD1 matching 8 bases. This CDR3 region has 12 residues. The germline V gene encodes CDR1 MNHNY and CDR2 SVGAGI (reference sequence). Trimming at V came to 7 bases and at J to 4 bases, leaving 2 bases not matched to a gene. CDR3 sequence: CASTTGGYGYTF. The DNA for the CDR3 is TGTGCCAGCACCACAGGGGGCTATGGCTACACCTTC.

V and J are TRBV28 and TRBJ1-2, with 10 bases that match TRBD1. In germline, CDR1 is MDHEN, CDR2 SYDVKM. The CDR3 spans 15 residues. The junction had 10 bases not matched to a gene; V was cut back by 5 bases and J by 7 bases. CDR3 DNA sequence: TGTGCCAGCAGTACCACCGACAGGGGGCTAGGTGGCTACACCTTC. It is translated as CASSTTDRGLGGYTF.